This T cell receptor beta chain stems from a study of shared clonotypes between healthy human individuals. Study-wide results and caveats: The small donor group covered limited genetic and exposure diversity.

A note on this clone: Its antigen is currently unknown.

V shed 4 bases and J 5 bases; nucleotides not matched to a gene: 8. Germline V CDR1 and CDR2: SGHKS, YYEKEE (reference sequence). The length of the CDR3 is 16 residues. Unsorted PBMC samples were amplified in replicate PCRs containing 300 ng DNA, about 30,000 T cell genomes. What was sequenced on ten immunoSEQ deep assay plates was unsorted PBMC DNA. Assay: immunoSEQ multiplex PCR; the TCRdb copy retains only in-frame clones and omits some. The sample yields nearly 500,000 clones, over 60% seen once. Sequencing was done on a sample of PBMCs. This TCR came from a middle-aged woman in good health. Some clones in this sample may be carry-over from other donors' samples. The rearrangement joins TRBV5-5 to TRBJ1-4; 10 positions agree with TRBD1. For the CDR3, the DNA is TGTGCCAGCAGCCCCAACCCGGGACAGGGGAATGAAAAACTGTTTTTT. Translation gives CASSPNPGQGNEKLFF.